This T cell receptor beta chain derives from a study of T cell repertoires in cytomegalovirus infection. Study background: Public signatures in TCR beta pointed to CMV infection and matching HLA type. Study-level points and caveats: Identification of carriers of CMV plus the relevant HLA was achieved through cumulative public TCR beta family frequency.

CDR3 length: 16 amino acids. V shed 2 bases and J shed 0 bases, with 11 bases lying between them. In germline, CDR1 is SGHVS, CDR2 FNYEAQ. TCRdb redid the calling of the reads with MiXCR, one entry per CDR3 protein. The sample yields hundreds of thousands of distinct CDR3 sequences, about 42% seen once. This clonotype has a count of ten or more. As yet, its antigen is unknown. This material consisted of cultured PBMCs, taken from culture after CMV antigen stimulation. The receptor's source is a human donor in good health (CMV status not recorded). Some clones in this sample may be carry-over from other donors' samples. The chain carries TRBV7-6 and TRBJ1-3; D gene unclear. The CDR3 spells CASSLLGGHSGNTIYF. CDR3 bases: TGTGCCAGCAGCTTATTAGGAGGGCACTCTGGAAACACCATATATTTT.